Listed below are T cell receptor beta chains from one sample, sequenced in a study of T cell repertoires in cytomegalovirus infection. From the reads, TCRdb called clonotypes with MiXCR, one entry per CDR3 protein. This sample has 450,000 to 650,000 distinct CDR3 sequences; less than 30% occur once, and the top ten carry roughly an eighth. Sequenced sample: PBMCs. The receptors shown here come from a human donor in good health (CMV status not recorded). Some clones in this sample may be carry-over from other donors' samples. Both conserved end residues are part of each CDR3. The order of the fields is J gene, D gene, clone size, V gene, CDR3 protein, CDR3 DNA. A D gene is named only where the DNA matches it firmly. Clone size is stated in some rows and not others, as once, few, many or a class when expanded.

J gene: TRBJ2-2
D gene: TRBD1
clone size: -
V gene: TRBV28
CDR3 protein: CASSSAGTGGSGELFF
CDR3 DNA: TGTGCCAGCAGTTCAGCCGGGACAGGAGGATCCGGGGAGCTGTTTTTT

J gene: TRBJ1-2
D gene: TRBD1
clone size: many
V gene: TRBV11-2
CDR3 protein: CASSVTQGGGYTF
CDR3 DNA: TGTGCCAGCAGCGTAACACAGGGGGGGGGCTACACCTTC

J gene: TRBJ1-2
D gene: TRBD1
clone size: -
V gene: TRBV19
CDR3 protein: CASTPTGGLLANYGYTF
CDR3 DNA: TGTGCCAGTACCCCGACAGGGGGGTTATTGGCTAACTATGGCTACACCTTC

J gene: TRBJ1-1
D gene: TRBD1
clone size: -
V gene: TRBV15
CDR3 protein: CATSDRDGTEAFF
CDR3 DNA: TGTGCCACCTCGGACAGGGATGGCACTGAAGCTTTCTTT

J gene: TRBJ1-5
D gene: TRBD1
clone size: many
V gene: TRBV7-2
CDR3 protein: CASSGGTGASNQPQHF
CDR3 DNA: TGTGCCAGCAGCGGCGGGACAGGAGCTAGCAATCAGCCCCAGCATTTT

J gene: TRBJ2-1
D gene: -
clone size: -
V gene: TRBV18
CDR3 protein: CASSPNSRRGYNEQFF
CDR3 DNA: TGTGCCAGCTCACCAAATTCCAGGAGGGGTTACAATGAGCAGTTCTTC

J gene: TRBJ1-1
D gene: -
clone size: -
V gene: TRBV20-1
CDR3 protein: CSARDVGRSNTEAFF
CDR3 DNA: TGCAGTGCTAGGGACGTCGGACGGTCGAACACTGAAGCTTTCTTT

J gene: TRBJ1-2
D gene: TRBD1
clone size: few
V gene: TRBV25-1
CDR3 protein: CASSEYAGTAYGYTF
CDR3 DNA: TGTGCCAGCAGTGAATACGCCGGGACAGCCTATGGCTACACCTTC

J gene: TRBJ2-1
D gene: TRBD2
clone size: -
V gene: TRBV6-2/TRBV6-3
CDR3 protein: CASSYWGGRAANEQFF
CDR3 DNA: TGTGCCAGCAGTTACTGGGGCGGGAGGGCCGCCAATGAGCAGTTCTTC

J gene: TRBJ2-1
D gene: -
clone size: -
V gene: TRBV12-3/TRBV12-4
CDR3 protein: CASSFNLYYNEQFF
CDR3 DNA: TGTGCCAGCAGTTTCAACCTCTACTACAATGAGCAGTTCTTC

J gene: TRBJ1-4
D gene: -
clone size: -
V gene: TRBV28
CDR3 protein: CASSSSRGMVEKLFF
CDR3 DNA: TGTGCCAGCAGCTCCTCGAGGGGTATGGTTGAAAAACTGTTTTTT

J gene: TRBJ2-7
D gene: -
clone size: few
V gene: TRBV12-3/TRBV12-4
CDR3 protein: CASSLDGTPWRQYF
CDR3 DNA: TGTGCCAGCAGTTTAGACGGGACCCCGTGGAGGCAGTACTTC

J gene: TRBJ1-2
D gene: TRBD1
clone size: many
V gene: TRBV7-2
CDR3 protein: CASSPTGGARGYTF
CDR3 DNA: TGTGCCAGCAGCCCTACAGGGGGCGCTAGGGGCTACACCTTC

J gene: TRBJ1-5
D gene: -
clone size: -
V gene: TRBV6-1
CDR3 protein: CASSLRDTRAYSNQPQHF
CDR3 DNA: TGTGCCAGCAGTCTACGGGACACCCGAGCCTATAGCAATCAGCCCCAGCATTTT

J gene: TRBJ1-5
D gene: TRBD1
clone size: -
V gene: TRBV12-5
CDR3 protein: CASGLSPVNRGNQPQHF
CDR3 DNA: TGTGCTAGTGGTTTGTCCCCTGTTAACAGGGGAAATCAGCCCCAGCATTTT

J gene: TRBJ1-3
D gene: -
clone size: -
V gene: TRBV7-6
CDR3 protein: CASSLASDSGNTIYF
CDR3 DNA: TGTGCCAGCAGCTTAGCCTCCGACTCTGGAAACACCATATATTTT

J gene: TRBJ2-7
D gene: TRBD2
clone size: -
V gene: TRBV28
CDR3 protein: CASSFRGLAGGDEQYF
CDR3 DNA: TGTGCCAGCAGTTTCAGGGGGCTAGCGGGAGGAGACGAGCAGTACTTC

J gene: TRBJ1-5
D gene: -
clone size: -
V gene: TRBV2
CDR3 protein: CASSGRVGNQPQHF
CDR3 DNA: TGTGCCAGCAGTGGAAGGGTTGGCAATCAGCCCCAGCATTTT

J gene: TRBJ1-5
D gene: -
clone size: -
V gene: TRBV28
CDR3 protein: CASSLNSQTQHF
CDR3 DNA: TGTGCCAGCAGTTTAAACAGTCAGACCCAGCATTTT

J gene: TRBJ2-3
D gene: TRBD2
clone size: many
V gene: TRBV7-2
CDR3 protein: CASHSRSGNTDTQYF
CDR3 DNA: TGTGCCAGCCACTCGAGAAGCGGGAATACAGATACGCAGTATTTT

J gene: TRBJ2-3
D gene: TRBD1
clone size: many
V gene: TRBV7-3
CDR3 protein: CASSQQGAKGTDTQYF
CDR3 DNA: TGTGCCAGCAGCCAACAGGGGGCAAAAGGGACAGATACGCAGTATTTT

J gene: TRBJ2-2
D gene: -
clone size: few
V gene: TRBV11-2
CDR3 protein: CASSLDRRSELFF
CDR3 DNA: TGTGCCAGCAGCTTAGATCGCCGGTCGGAGCTGTTTTTT

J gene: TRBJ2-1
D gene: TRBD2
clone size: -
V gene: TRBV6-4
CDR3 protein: CASSVAGGFYNEQFF
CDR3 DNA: TGTGCCAGCAGTGTAGCGGGAGGTTTCTACAATGAGCAGTTCTTC

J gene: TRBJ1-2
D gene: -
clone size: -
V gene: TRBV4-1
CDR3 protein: CASSQDPVLNGGYTF
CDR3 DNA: TGCGCCAGCAGCCAAGATCCGGTACTTAATGGCGGCTACACCTTC

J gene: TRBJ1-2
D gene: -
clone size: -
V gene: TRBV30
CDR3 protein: CAWDVGRSRRKPYGYTF
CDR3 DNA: TGTGCCTGGGATGTTGGGAGATCCCGACGGAAACCCTATGGCTACACCTTC

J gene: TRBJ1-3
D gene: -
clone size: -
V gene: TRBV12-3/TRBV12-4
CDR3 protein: CASSFFVGPTGSSGNTIYF
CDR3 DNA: TGTGCCAGCAGTTTCTTTGTCGGGCCAACAGGTTCCTCTGGAAACACCATATATTTT

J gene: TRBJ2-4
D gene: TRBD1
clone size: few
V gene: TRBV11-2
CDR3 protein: CASSLGQGPPFLAKNIQYF
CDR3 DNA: TGTGCCAGCAGCTTAGGACAGGGACCGCCTTTTTTAGCCAAAAACATTCAGTACTTC

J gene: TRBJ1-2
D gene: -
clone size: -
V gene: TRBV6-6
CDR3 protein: CASSYLSGAGAGYGYTF
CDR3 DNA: TGTGCCAGCAGTTACCTCTCCGGAGCCGGAGCTGGATATGGCTACACCTTC

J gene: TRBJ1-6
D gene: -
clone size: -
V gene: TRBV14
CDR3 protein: CASSHDPRVNSPLHF
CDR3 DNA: TGTGCCAGCAGCCATGATCCCAGGGTCAATTCACCCCTCCACTTT

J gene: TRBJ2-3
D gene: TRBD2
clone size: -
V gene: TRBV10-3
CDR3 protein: CAIGPGGKDTQYF
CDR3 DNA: TGTGCCATCGGTCCGGGAGGAAAAGATACGCAGTATTTT

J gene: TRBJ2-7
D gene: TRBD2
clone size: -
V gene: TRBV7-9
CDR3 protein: CASSPVPGLAGEQYF
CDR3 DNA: TGTGCCAGCAGCCCTGTTCCGGGACTAGCAGGCGAGCAGTACTTC

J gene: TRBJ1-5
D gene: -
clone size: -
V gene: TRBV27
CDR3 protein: CASSPRLGEGMVSNQPQHF
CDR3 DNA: TGTGCCAGCAGTCCCCGCCTGGGGGAGGGTATGGTAAGCAATCAGCCCCAGCATTTT

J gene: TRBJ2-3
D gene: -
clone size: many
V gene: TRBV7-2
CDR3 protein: CASSFRGDTQYF
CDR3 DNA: TGTGCCAGCAGCTTTAGGGGAGATACGCAGTATTTT

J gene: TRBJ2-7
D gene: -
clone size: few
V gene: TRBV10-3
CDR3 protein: CAISESIGSYEQYF
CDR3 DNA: TGTGCCATCAGTGAGTCGATCGGCTCCTACGAGCAGTACTTC

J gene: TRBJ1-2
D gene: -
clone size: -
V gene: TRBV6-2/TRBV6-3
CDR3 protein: CATALSGRTYGYTF
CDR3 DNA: TGTGCCACCGCACTAAGTGGACGGACCTATGGCTACACCTTC

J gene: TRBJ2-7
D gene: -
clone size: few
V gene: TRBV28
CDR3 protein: CASSLQSSYEQYF
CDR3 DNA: TGTGCCAGCAGCCTACAGAGCTCCTACGAGCAGTACTTC

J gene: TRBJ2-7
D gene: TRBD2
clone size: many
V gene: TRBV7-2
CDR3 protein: CASSSREGGTEQYF
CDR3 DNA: TGTGCCAGCAGCTCCCGGGAGGGAGGGACCGAGCAGTACTTC

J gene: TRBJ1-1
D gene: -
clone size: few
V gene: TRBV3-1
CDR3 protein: CASSQGQGLNTEAFF
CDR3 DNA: TGTGCCAGCAGCCAAGGCCAGGGGCTGAACACTGAAGCTTTCTTT

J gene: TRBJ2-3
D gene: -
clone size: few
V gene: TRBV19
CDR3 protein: CASSIELEGTDTQYF
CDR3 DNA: TGTGCCAGTAGTATAGAACTAGAGGGCACAGATACGCAGTATTTT

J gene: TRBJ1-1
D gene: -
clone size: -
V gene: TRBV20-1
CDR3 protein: CSARSGVLPEAFF
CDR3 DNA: TGCAGTGCTAGGTCCGGGGTCCTGCCTGAAGCTTTCTTT

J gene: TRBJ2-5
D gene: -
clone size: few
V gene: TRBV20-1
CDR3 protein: CSANSGVETQYF
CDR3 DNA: TGCAGTGCTAACTCGGGGGTGGAGACCCAGTACTTC

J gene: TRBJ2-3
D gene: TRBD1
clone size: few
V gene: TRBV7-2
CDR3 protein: CASSSPDRARRDTQYF
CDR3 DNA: TGTGCCAGCAGCTCCCCCGACAGGGCCCGCAGGGATACGCAGTATTTT

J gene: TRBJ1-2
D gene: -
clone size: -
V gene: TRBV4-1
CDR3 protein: CASSQGQDSYGYTF
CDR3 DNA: TGCGCCAGCAGCCAAGGTCAGGACAGCTATGGCTACACCTTC

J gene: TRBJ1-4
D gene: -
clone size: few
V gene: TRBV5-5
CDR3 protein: CASSWQPAATNEKLFF
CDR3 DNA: TGTGCCAGCAGCTGGCAACCAGCAGCAACTAATGAAAAACTGTTTTTT

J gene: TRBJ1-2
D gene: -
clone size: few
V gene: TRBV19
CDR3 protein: CASSPAVGANYGYTF
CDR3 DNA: TGTGCCAGTAGTCCAGCCGTGGGGGCTAACTATGGCTACACCTTC

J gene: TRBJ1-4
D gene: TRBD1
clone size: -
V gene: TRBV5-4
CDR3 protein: CASSTDRGGLMEKLFF
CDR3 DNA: TGTGCCAGCAGCACGGACAGGGGAGGTTTAATGGAAAAACTGTTTTTT

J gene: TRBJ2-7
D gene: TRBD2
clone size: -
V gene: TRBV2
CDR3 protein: CASGLAGAEQYF
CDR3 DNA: TGTGCCAGTGGACTAGCGGGAGCGGAGCAGTACTTC

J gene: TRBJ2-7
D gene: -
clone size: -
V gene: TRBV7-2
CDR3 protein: CASSPGGGLEQYF
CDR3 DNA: TGTGCCAGCAGCCCAGGAGGAGGACTAGAGCAGTACTTC

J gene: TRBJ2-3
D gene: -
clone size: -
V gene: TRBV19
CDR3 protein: CASSTMTDTQYF
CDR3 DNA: TGTGCCAGTAGTACCATGACAGATACGCAGTATTTT

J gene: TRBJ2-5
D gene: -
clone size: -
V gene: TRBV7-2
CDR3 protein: CASSSRQAQETQYF
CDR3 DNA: TGTGCCAGCAGCTCCCGACAGGCTCAAGAGACCCAGTACTTC

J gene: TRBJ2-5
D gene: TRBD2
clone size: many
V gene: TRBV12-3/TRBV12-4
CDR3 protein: CASSRGLAETQYF
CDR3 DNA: TGTGCCAGCAGTCGAGGACTAGCGGAGACCCAGTACTTC

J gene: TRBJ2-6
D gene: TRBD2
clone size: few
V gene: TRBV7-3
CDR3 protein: CASSSTSGSSGANVLTF
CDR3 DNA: TGTGCCAGCAGCTCGACTAGCGGGAGCTCTGGGGCCAACGTCCTGACTTTC

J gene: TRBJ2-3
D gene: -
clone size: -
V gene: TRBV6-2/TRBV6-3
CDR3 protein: CASSYGIAGDTQYF
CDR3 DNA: TGTGCCAGCAGTTACGGGATTGCGGGGGATACGCAGTATTTT

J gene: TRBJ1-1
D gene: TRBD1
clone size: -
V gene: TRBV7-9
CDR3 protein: CASSSTQGIAFF
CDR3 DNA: TGTGCCAGCAGCTCAACACAGGGGATAGCTTTCTTT